Given below is one T cell receptor beta chain in context. This sample was taken from a study of cytomegalovirus exposure and HLA in healthy donors. This CDR3 contains 15 residues. Germline V gene lookup returns CDR1 MNHEY and CDR2 SMNVEV (reference sequence). J was trimmed by 0 bases and V by 6 bases; bases with no gene match: 6. This PCR relied on a set of 60 Vbeta primers and 13 Jbeta primers. The method was immunoSEQ multiplex PCR; TCRdb's version includes in-frame clones alone and lacks a portion of them. The sample holds under 85,000 clones, 80% seen once. Source material: PBMCs. This receptor was obtained from a woman between 25 and 40 years old in good health and CMV-seronegative. The chain links TRBV27 to TRBJ2-7; 9 positions agree with TRBD2. CDR3 nucleotide sequence: TGTGCCAGCAGCCTGGAAGCGGGGGGCTCCTACGAGCAGTACTTC. This sequence encodes CASSLEAGGSYEQYF.